These 8 T cell receptor beta chains were all obtained from the same sample, sequenced in a study of T cells in Graves' hyperthyroidism and ophthalmopathy. Amplification of TCR beta CDR3 regions used RNA as the template. The TCR CDR3 was amplified in a first-round RT-PCR using the HTBI primer set. TCRdb reanalysed the multiplex PCR reads using MiXCR and keeps one entry per CDR3 protein. The repertoire consists of 750,000 to 950,000 distinct CDR3 sequences, with over 35% occurring once and the leading ten covering approximately 8.7%. What was sequenced was blood. The origin of the receptors is a young man with Graves' hyperthyroidism.

The rearrangement uses TRBV2 and TRBJ1-2, with D maybe TRBD1 (6 bases). Trimming took off 4 bases at V and 2 bases at J, with 17 bases between the two ends. This CDR3 spans 16 amino acids. Looked up from germline, CDR1 is SNHLY and CDR2 is FYNNEI. In DNA form, the CDR3 reads TGTGCCAGCAGTGGCATAGGGGAGGGGGGCAACTATGGCTACACCTTC. Translating gives CASSGIGEGGNYGYTF.

The chain is built from TRBV7-2 and TRBJ2-2; 9 nucleotides line up with TRBD2. CDR3 size: 14 residues. Looked up from germline, CDR1 is SGHTA and CDR2 is FQGNSA. V was pared by 5 bases and J by 4 bases, with 2 bases of the junction left unmatched. CDR3 protein: CASSMTSGTGELFF. The CDR3 DNA reads TGTGCCAGCAGCATGACTAGCGGCACCGGGGAGCTGTTTTTT.

The J gene is TRBJ2-2, the V gene TRBV5-1; possible D gene TRBD2, 6 bases. The CDR3 has 14 residues. The germline gives CDR1 SGHRS, CDR2 YFSETQ. The germline V and J ends were trimmed by 4 bases and 4 bases, with 11 bases remaining between them. CDR3 loop: CASSPGLFTGELFF. The CDR3 coding sequence is TGCGCCAGCAGCCCGGGACTCTTCACCGGGGAGCTGTTTTTT.

This clonotype occurred a few times. The chain combines TRBV7-2 with TRBJ2-2; 8 bases are a match to TRBD2. J lost 4 bases, V lost 5 bases, and 6 bases had no gene match. The CDR3 is 15 residues long. Germline lookup yields CDR1 SGHTA and CDR2 FQGNSA. CDR3 protein: CASSPGRASTGELFF. The CDR3 DNA reads as TGTGCCAGCAGCCCCGGGAGGGCAAGCACCGGGGAGCTGTTTTTT.

This sequence joins TRBV24-1 and TRBJ1-1; D possibly corresponds to TRBD1 (6 bases). Looked up from germline, CDR1 is KGHDR and CDR2 is SFDVKD. The CDR3 covers 12 residues. CDR3 DNA: TGTGCTAGCCCGACAGGGAACACTGAAGCTTTCTTT. This encodes CASPTGNTEAFF.

This clonotype was observed a few times. The chain uses TRBV7-2 and TRBJ1-1; TRBD1 agrees at 8 bases. Germline V gene lookup returns CDR1 SGHTA and CDR2 FQGNSA. There are 14 residues in the CDR3. The junction had 6 bases not matched to a gene; V was cut back by 4 bases and J by 5 bases. The CDR3, as DNA: TGTGCCAGCAGCTCGACAGGGGTAAGGACTGAAGCTTTCTTT. Its translation is CASSSTGVRTEAFF.

Ten or more counts support this clonotype. The rearrangement joins TRBV5-1 to TRBJ1-4, with TRBD1 matching over 7 bases. The CDR3 runs 14 residues. Looked up from germline, CDR1 is SGHRS and CDR2 is YFSETQ. After removal of 5 bases from V and 8 bases from J, the junction contained 9 bases not matched to a gene. CDR3 sequence: CASRYGGGREKLFF. CDR3 in DNA: TGCGCCAGCAGATACGGAGGGGGCCGAGAAAAACTGTTTTTT.

This clonotype was found a few times. The rearrangement uses TRBV7-9 and TRBJ2-7, with D possibly matching TRBD2 (5 bases). This CDR3 spans 17 amino acids. The germline CDR1 and CDR2 sequences are SEHNR and FQNEAQ (reference sequence). Trimming left V 4 bases short and J 0 bases short, with 19 bases between. The CDR3 reads CASSSALGGSLSYEQYF. The CDR3 DNA sequence: TGTGCCAGCAGCTCAGCGTTGGGCGGGTCGCTCTCCTACGAGCAGTACTTC. The full variable domain, with the rest looked up from reference TRBV7-9 and TRBJ2-7, is DTGVSQNPRHKITKRGQNVTFRCDPISEHNRLYWYRQTLGQGPEFLTYFQNEAQLEKSRLLSDRFSAERPKGSFSTLEIQRTEQGDSAMYLCASSSALGGSLSYEQYFGPGTRLTVT.